One and the same sample provided the 32 T cell receptor beta chains below, sequenced in a study of T cells in Graves' hyperthyroidism and ophthalmopathy. The source material, RNA transcripts, was used to amplify TCR beta CDR3 regions. HTBI primers were used for first-round RT-PCR of the TCR CDR3. TCRdb fed the multiplex PCR reads into MiXCR, producing one record per CDR3 protein. The table has approximately 400,000 distinct CDR3 sequences, over 12% seen once. Sequencing input: blood. These receptors were taken from a man between 45 and 60 years old with Graves' ophthalmopathy.

This clonotype was recorded a few times. The rearrangement links TRBV7-3 to TRBJ2-5, with 8 bases that match TRBD2. The CDR3 has 13 amino acids. The germline V gene has CDR1 SGHTA and CDR2 FQGTGA. Germline trimming cut 4 bases from V and 4 bases from J; bases unmatched to any gene: 2. The CDR3 protein is CASSSGGRETQYF. The CDR3 DNA follows: TGTGCCAGCAGCTCGGGGGGGAGAGAGACCCAGTACTTC.

V and J are TRBV24-1 and TRBJ2-2; tentatively, D is TRBD1 (6 bases). Germline values: CDR1 KGHDR, CDR2 SFDVKD. With 5 bases removed from V and 6 bases from J, the gap between germline ends came to 15 bases. The CDR3 length is 15 residues. CDR3 residues: CATSAAQGFPGELFF. The DNA of the CDR3 is TGTGCCACCAGTGCCGCCCAGGGGTTCCCCGGGGAGCTGTTTTTT.

This clonotype has just a few counts. The rearrangement joins TRBV29-1 to TRBJ2-1, with D perhaps TRBD2 (5 bases). The CDR3 has 15 amino acids. V was pared by 0 bases and J by 0 bases, with 9 bases between. Germline lookup yields CDR1 SQVTM and CDR2 ANQGSEA. The CDR3 reads CSVEEASFSYNEQFF. The DNA of the CDR3 is TGCAGCGTTGAAGAGGCTAGCTTCTCCTACAATGAGCAGTTCTTC.

At least ten counts were recorded for this clonotype. The genes are TRBV5-1 and TRBJ2-3, with TRBD2 as a possible D gene (5 bases). Germline V lookup: CDR1 SGHRS, CDR2 YFSETQ. The CDR3 sequence is 14 residues long. V gave up 4 bases and J gave up 5 bases, with 14 bases separating them. Written as DNA, the CDR3 is TGCGCCAGCAGCAGCGGCAGTAGCGTAGATACGCAGTATTTT. It translates to CASSSGSSVDTQYF.

This clonotype was recorded many times. The chain has TRBV24-1 and TRBJ2-7; 7 nucleotides line up with TRBD1. The J segment lost 7 bases and the V segment lost 3 bases, leaving 11 bases of the junction unmatched. This CDR3 contains 15 residues. Germline V CDR1 and CDR2: KGHDR, SFDVKD. In DNA, the CDR3 is TGTGCCACCAGTGATCCAAGGACAGGATTGGGAGAGCAGTACTTC. Its protein is CATSDPRTGLGEQYF.

The chain has TRBV15 and TRBJ2-1; D is unclear. Trimming shortened V by 2 bases and J by 0 bases, and 8 bases separated the two germline ends. CDR3 size: 15 residues. The V gene's germline CDR1 is LNHNV and CDR2 YYDKDF (reference sequence). DNA for the CDR3: TGTGCCACCAGCAGATTTCCGAGCTCCTACAATGAGCAGTTCTTC. Protein product: CATSRFPSSYNEQFF. The full variable domain, in which reference TRBV15 and TRBJ2-1 provide the parts outside the CDR3, is DAMVIQNPRYQVTQFGKPVTLSCSQTLNHNVMYWYQQKSSQAPKLLFHYYDKDFNNEADTPDNFQSRRPNTSFCFLDIRSPGLGDTAMYLCATSRFPSSYNEQFFGPGTRLTVL.

This clonotype appeared many times. V gene TRBV7-9 combines with J gene TRBJ2-3, with TRBD2 matching over 13 bases. The CDR3 has 20 residues. CDR1 SEHNR and CDR2 FQNEAQ come from the germline V gene (reference sequence). Trimming cost V 5 bases and J 0 bases; bases outside gene matches: 14. This chain's CDR3 is CASSPGTSGAEFFSTDTQYF. The CDR3 DNA reads TGTGCCAGCAGCCCCGGGACTAGCGGGGCGGAGTTCTTTAGCACAGATACGCAGTATTTT.

The chain recombines TRBV14 with TRBJ2-7; no reliable D call. V lost 5 bases to trimming and J lost 0 bases, with 8 bases between them. The CDR3 sequence is 13 residues long. Germline lookup yields CDR1 SGHDN and CDR2 FVKESK. CDR3 sequence (DNA): TGTGCCAGCAGCAAAAGACCCTCCTACGAGCAGTACTTC. Its protein product is CASSKRPSYEQYF. The full variable domain, in which reference TRBV14 and TRBJ2-7 provide the parts outside the CDR3, is EAGVTQFPSHSVIEKGQTVTLRCDPISGHDNLYWYRRVMGKEIKFLLHFVKESKQDESGMPNNRFLAERTGGTYSTLKVQPAELEDSGVYFCASSKRPSYEQYFGPGTRLTVT.

This clonotype was counted at least ten times. The chain employs TRBV12-3 or TRBV12-4 and TRBJ2-7, with 10 bases identical to TRBD2. CDR3 length equals 17 residues. V dropped 2 bases and J dropped 0; count of bases not matched to a gene: 7. The CDR3 region has the DNA TGTGCCAGCAGTTTACTAGCGGGAGTGTTTAGCTCCTACGAGCAGTACTTC. This codes for CASSLLAGVFSSYEQYF.

This clonotype was seen ten or more times. As DNA, the CDR3 is TGTGCCAGCAGCCCATGGGGGGGAACCTACGAGCAGTACTTC. Protein product: CASSPWGGTYEQYF. The chain has TRBV11-2 and TRBJ2-7; 7 nucleotides agree with TRBD2. The CDR3 has 14 amino acids. Per germline, CDR1 SGHAT and CDR2 FQNNGV. After removal of 5 bases from V and 2 bases from J, the junction contained 6 bases not matched to a gene.

Only a few counts were recorded for this clonotype. The chain joins TRBV27 to TRBJ2-2; TRBD2 agrees at 8 bases. V lost 6 bases to trimming and J lost 2 bases; unmatched junction nucleotides: 5. CDR1 and CDR2 from the germline V gene are MNHEY and SMNVEV (reference sequence). This CDR3 comprises 15 residues. The CDR3, as DNA: TGTGCCAGCAGGCCAGCGGGAGTTAACACCGGGGAGCTGTTTTTT. Translated: CASRPAGVNTGELFF.

In this sample, this clonotype turned up a few times. The genes are TRBV6-1 and TRBJ2-4; 8 positions match TRBD2. The CDR3 has 16 amino acids. Looked up from germline, CDR1 is MNHNS and CDR2 is SASEGT. With 5 bases clipped from V and 3 bases from J, the junction kept 9 bases outside the gene matches. The CDR3 here is CASSLGLAIDKNIQYF. DNA for the CDR3: TGTGCCAGCAGTCTAGGACTAGCAATCGACAAAAACATTCAGTACTTC.

In its sample, this clonotype was seen many times. Germline and junction disagree at one end, which may indicate a read error. The chain uses TRBV7-7 and TRBJ2-3; 15 bases fit TRBD2. CDR1 is SSHAT, CDR2 FNYEAQ, per germline (reference sequence). The CDR3 covers 16 residues. CDR3: CASSPGLAGGMDTQYF. As DNA, the CDR3 is TGTGCTAGCAGCCCGGGACTAGCGGGAGGAATGGATACGCAGTATTTT.

This clonotype was observed at least ten times. This chain links TRBV5-1 with TRBJ1-4; 8 bases match TRBD1. With 1 base clipped from V and 7 bases from J, the junction kept 6 bases outside the gene matches. Germline V gene data show CDR1 as SGHRS and CDR2 as YFSETQ. CDR3 size: 15 residues. Written as DNA, the CDR3 is TGCGCCAGCAGCTTGCCTGGACAGGGTGTTGAAAAACTGTTTTTT. It translates to CASSLPGQGVEKLFF.

This clonotype was counted at least ten times. The CDR3 DNA reads TGCAGTGCTAGAGAGCCCCTCCTAGAGACCCAGTACTTC. This sequence encodes CSAREPLLETQYF. The chain combines TRBV20-1 with TRBJ2-5; D is undetermined. The V end was cut by 0 bases, the J end by 4 bases, with 9 bases between. Germline V gives CDR1 DFQATT, CDR2 SNEGSKA (reference sequence). The CDR3 is made up of 13 amino acids.

This clonotype was found many times. V is TRBV28 and J is TRBJ2-4; 7 nucleotides align to TRBD2. This CDR3 comprises 17 residues. CDR1 and CDR2 from the germline V gene are MDHEN and SYDVKM. The J segment lost 0 bases and the V segment lost 4 bases, leaving 9 bases of the junction unmatched. CDR3 amino acids: CASSSLWASGAKNIQYF. DNA for the CDR3: TGTGCCAGCAGTTCCCTTTGGGCTAGCGGAGCCAAAAACATTCAGTACTTC.

This clonotype came up a few times. The J gene is TRBJ1-2, the V gene TRBV5-1; 11 nucleotides match TRBD1. Germline lookup yields CDR1 SGHRS and CDR2 YFSETQ. V gave up 3 bases and J gave up 3 bases; unmatched junction bases: 7. This CDR3 is built from 16 residues. CDR3 DNA: TGCGCCAGCAGCTCGACACCGGGACAGGGGGACTATGGCTACACCTTC. This codes for CASSSTPGQGDYGYTF.

This clonotype was observed at least ten times. The chain combines TRBV18 with TRBJ2-7; TRBD1 matches at 8 bases. V lost 2 bases, J lost 6 bases, and 12 bases stayed unmatched. The CDR3 spans 16 residues. Germline assignment: CDR1 KGHSH and CDR2 LQKENI. The CDR3, as DNA: TGTGCCAGCTCACCATTACCCGGACAGGGTTCTGGCGAGCAGTACTTC. The encoded protein is CASSPLPGQGSGEQYF. Variable domain in full (rest from reference TRBV18 and TRBJ2-7): NAGVMQNPRHLVRRRGQEARLRCSPMKGHSHVYWYRQLPEEGLKFMVYLQKENIIDESGMPKERFSAEFPKEGPSILRIQQVVRGDSAAYFCASSPLPGQGSGEQYFGPGTRLTVT.

For this clonotype: A much larger clone differs from this one at a single base, so this may be a read error. The rearrangement uses TRBV5-1 and TRBJ1-1; TRBD1 is a possible D gene (5 bases). The CDR3 spans 14 residues. Trimming cost V 10 bases and J 5 bases, with 21 bases left between them. CDR1 and CDR2 (germline): SGHRS, YFSETQ. CDR3 region: CASQADEGRTEAFF. The CDR3 nucleotides read TGCGCCTCTCAGGCTGACGAGGGGCGAACTGAAGCTTTCTTT.

In its sample, this clonotype was seen a few times. A much larger clone differs from this one at a single base, so this may be a read error. The genes are TRBV28 and TRBJ2-7, with D hard to call. With 4 bases removed from V and 2 bases from J, the gap between germline ends came to 9 bases. The V gene's germline CDR1 is MDHEN and CDR2 SYDVKM. The CDR3 has 13 amino acids. CDR3 nucleotides: TGTGCCAGCAGTTCCGGGCTGCCCTACGAGCAGTACTTC. It codes for CASSSGLPYEQYF.

The sample holds a few counts of this clonotype. Given a much more abundant clone one base away, this may be a read error. The chain uses TRBV3-1 and TRBJ1-2, with 8 nucleotides matching TRBD1. The V and J ends lost 4 bases and 7 bases, in that order; junction bases with no gene match: 5. Per the germline V gene, CDR1 is LGHDT and CDR2 is YNNKEL (reference sequence). The CDR3 length is 13 residues. The CDR3 DNA is TGTGCCAGCAGCCCGGACAGGGAATGTGGCTACACCTTC. It yields the protein CASSPDRECGYTF.

This clonotype appeared many times. The chain employs TRBV6-1 and TRBJ2-5; D is possibly TRBD1 or TRBD2 (5 bases each). Looked up from germline, CDR1 is MNHNS and CDR2 is SASEGT. The CDR3 has 13 residues. Trimming shortened V by 6 bases and J by 5 bases, and 13 bases separated the two germline ends. CDR3 bases: TGTGCCAGCAGAAGATGGGGGAGTGAGACCCAGTACTTC. Amino acid sequence: CASRRWGSETQYF.

The CDR3 spells CSVGGEGALANEQFF. The CDR3 nucleotides are TGCAGTGTTGGCGGTGAGGGCGCCTTGGCCAATGAGCAGTTCTTC. J is TRBJ2-1 and V is TRBV20-1; D is possibly TRBD2 (5 bases). V lost 7 bases to trimming and J lost 6 bases, with 22 bases between them. CDR1 DFQATT and CDR2 SNEGSKA come from the germline V gene (reference sequence). The CDR3 has 15 residues.

This clonotype was recorded many times. The genes are TRBV30 and TRBJ1-5, with D possibly TRBD1 on 5 matching bases. From germline, CDR1 is GTSNPN and CDR2 SVGIG (reference sequence). The CDR3 sequence is 15 residues long. The V end lost 2 bases, the J end lost 0 bases, and 11 bases lay between the germline ends. The CDR3 loop is CAWSTLGASNQPQHF. In DNA form, the CDR3 reads TGTGCCTGGAGTACACTCGGGGCTAGCAATCAGCCCCAGCATTTT. The variable domain in full, completed from reference TRBV30 and TRBJ1-5, reads SQTIHQWPATLVQPVGSPLSLECTVEGTSNPNLYWYRQAAGRGLQLLFYSVGIGQISSEVPQNLSASRPQDRQFILSSKKLLLSDSGFYLCAWSTLGASNQPQHFGDGTRLSIL.

This clonotype was seen ten or more times. V and J are TRBV2 and TRBJ1-1; no clear D. The CDR3 runs 14 residues. The germline V gene has CDR1 SNHLY and CDR2 FYNNEI. The ends were cut back, 7 bases at V and 2 bases at J, with 14 bases in the middle. The CDR3 protein is CASTSEWVNTEAFF. CDR3 sequence (DNA): TGTGCCAGCACCAGTGAGTGGGTTAACACTGAAGCTTTCTTT.

The table lists this clonotype with a few counts. The J gene is TRBJ2-1, the V gene TRBV24-1; no definite D call. The CDR3 contains 13 residues. Germline V gene lookup returns CDR1 KGHDR and CDR2 SFDVKD. V gave up 5 bases and J gave up 7 bases, with 11 bases separating them. The CDR3 loop is CATSGRLGNEQFF. In nucleotides, the CDR3 is TGTGCCACCAGTGGTAGACTGGGGAATGAGCAGTTCTTC.

The chain employs TRBV7-9 and TRBJ1-2; D may be TRBD1 (6 bases). Germline V CDR1 and CDR2: SEHNR, FQNEAQ (reference sequence). V dropped 4 bases and J dropped 6 bases, with 12 bases sitting between them. The CDR3 loop spans 13 amino acids. Here the CDR3 reads CASSSGAVNGYTF. CDR3 DNA sequence: TGTGCCAGCAGCTCGGGGGCGGTTAATGGCTACACCTTC. The full variable domain, rest sourced from reference TRBV7-9 and TRBJ1-2, is DTGVSQNPRHKITKRGQNVTFRCDPISEHNRLYWYRQTLGQGPEFLTYFQNEAQLEKSRLLSDRFSAERPKGSFSTLEIQRTEQGDSAMYLCASSSGAVNGYTFGSGTRLTVV.

The table lists this clonotype with many counts. CDR3 sequence: CSARTSGGSDTQYF. The CDR3 DNA reads as TGCAGTGCGCGGACTAGCGGAGGTTCAGATACGCAGTATTTT. The rearrangement joins TRBV20-1 to TRBJ2-3, with 10 bases lining up with TRBD2. After removal of 6 bases from V and 4 bases from J, the junction contained 7 bases not matched to a gene. This CDR3 spans 14 amino acids. Per the germline V gene, CDR1 is DFQATT and CDR2 is SNEGSKA (reference sequence).

This chain links TRBV6-1 with TRBJ1-5; D unclear. CDR3 length: 13 residues. V shed 2 bases and J shed 6 bases, with 8 bases lying between them. Germline V gives CDR1 MNHNS, CDR2 SASEGT. The CDR3 DNA reads as TGTGCCAGCAGTGAACTTGCCGGTCAGCCCCAGCATTTT. Protein: CASSELAGQPQHF.

This CDR3 is CASSKHRGYAGELFF. The CDR3 DNA reads TGTGCCAGCAGTAAACACAGGGGGTACGCCGGGGAGCTGTTTTTT. The chain recombines TRBV12-3 or TRBV12-4 with TRBJ2-2; 8 nucleotides agree with TRBD1. The CDR3 runs 15 residues. The V segment lost 5 bases and the J segment 6 bases; nucleotides outside the gene matches: 8.

The V call is TRBV12-5, the J call TRBJ1-1, with 9 bases matching TRBD1. The CDR3 runs 16 residues. Germline trimming cut 4 bases from V and 2 bases from J; bases unmatched to any gene: 8. Germline V gene sequence: CDR1 LGHNT, CDR2 FRNRAP. CDR3 in amino acids: CASGSDRDRANTEAFF. In DNA form, the CDR3 reads TGTGCTAGTGGTTCCGACAGGGACAGGGCCAACACTGAAGCTTTCTTT.

The rearrangement joins TRBV19 to TRBJ2-1; D gene uncertain. Trimming left V 1 base short and J 15 bases short, with 13 bases between. The germline V gene encodes CDR1 LNHDA and CDR2 SQIVND (reference sequence). The CDR3 is 12 residues long. CDR3 amino acids: CASSIARRLPFF. CDR3 nucleotides: TGTGCCAGTAGTATAGCCAGGCGGCTTCCGTTCTTC.